This passage covers 13 T cell receptor beta chains from one sample sequenced in a study of blood T cell repertoires in COVID-19. Only in-frame clones appear in the TCRdb table, and some are missing; sequencing was by immunoSEQ multiplex PCR. The table includes 150,000 to 200,000 clones, about 90% detected once. Material: PBMCs or T cells enriched from blood (not recorded which). The receptors derive from a human donor with acute COVID-19. The donor label of this sample is uncertain.

This clone was observed a few times. Other DNA sequences in this sample translate to the same CDR3. The rearrangement links TRBV30 to TRBJ1-2, with no clear D. The CDR3 contains 11 residues. Trimming shortened V by 0 bases and J by 8 bases, and 7 bases separated the two germline ends. The germline V gene has CDR1 GTSNPN and CDR2 SVGIG (reference sequence). CDR3 in amino acids: CAWSVGRGYTF. CDR3 coding DNA: TGTGCCTGGAGTGTGGGGAGGGGCTACACCTTC.

This chain connects TRBV6-1 to TRBJ2-1; TRBD2 matches at 8 bases. The CDR3 is 16 residues long. V trimming: 1 base; J trimming: 7 bases; junction bases outside the gene matches: 9. Per the germline V gene, CDR1 is MNHNS and CDR2 is SASEGT. The CDR3 region has the DNA TGTGCCAGCAGTGAAGTAGCAGCGGGGGTCCGGAATGAGCAGTTCTTC. It yields the protein CASSEVAAGVRNEQFF.

This rearrangement joins TRBV3-1 (or the pseudogene TRBV3-2) to TRBJ2-3; D unresolved. V was cut by 3 bases and J by 5 bases, with 9 bases left in between. The length of the CDR3 is 13 residues. CDR1 is LGHDT and CDR2 is YNNKEL in the germline V gene (reference sequence). This CDR3 is CASSHRRVDTQYF. CDR3 DNA: TGTGCCAGCAGCCACAGGCGAGTAGATACGCAGTATTTT.

This clone was seen only a few times. V and J are TRBV7-6 and TRBJ1-4, with 9 bases that match TRBD1. With V trimmed by 5 bases and J by 7 bases, 8 bases remained unmatched. The CDR3 is 15 amino acids. The germline V gene has CDR1 SGHVS and CDR2 FNYEAQ. The CDR3 nucleotides are TGTGCCAGCAGCACTGAACAGGGGGCGGGTGAAAAACTGTTTTTT. It translates to CASSTEQGAGEKLFF. Complete variable domain (other parts from reference TRBV7-6 and TRBJ1-4): GAGVSQSPRYKVTKRGQDVALRCDPISGHVSLYWYRQALGQGPEFLTYFNYEAQQDKSGLPNDRFSAERPEGSISTLTIQRTEQRDSAMYRCASSTEQGAGEKLFFGSGTQLSVL.

This sequence joins TRBV30 and TRBJ1-1; D is possibly TRBD1 (6 bases). V lost 5 bases, J lost 1 base, and 11 bases lay in between. This CDR3 is 13 amino acids long. CDR1 and CDR2 (germline): GTSNPN, SVGIG (reference sequence). CDR3 sequence reads: CAWEATGNTEAFF. The CDR3 DNA follows: TGTGCCTGGGAGGCGACAGGGAACACTGAAGCTTTCTTT.

J is TRBJ1-3 and V is TRBV19, with D unresolved. Looked up from germline, CDR1 is LNHDA and CDR2 is SQIVND (reference sequence). The germline V and J ends were trimmed by 3 bases and 0 bases, with 9 bases remaining between them. The CDR3 runs 15 residues. The CDR3 DNA is TGTGCCAGTAGTATCCTTCCGGGCTCTGGAAACACCATATATTTT. It yields the protein CASSILPGSGNTIYF.

This sequence joins TRBV20-1 and TRBJ2-5; TRBD2 is a possible D gene (5 bases). Trimming took 3 bases from V and 4 from J, leaving 9 bases between them. The germline gives CDR1 DFQATT, CDR2 SNEGSKA (reference sequence). This CDR3 has 12 residues. The CDR3 spells CSASYEGETQYF. The DNA of the CDR3 is TGCAGTGCTAGTTATGAGGGAGAGACCCAGTACTTC.

The chain employs TRBV2 and TRBJ1-4; no firm D call. The CDR3 runs to 14 residues. CDR1 and CDR2 (germline): SNHLY, FYNNEI. V lost 7 bases and J 6 bases, leaving 15 bases between the germline ends. CDR3 region: CASIRHGGDEKLFF. The CDR3 DNA reads TGTGCCAGCATCCGACACGGCGGGGATGAAAAACTGTTTTTT.

The V and J genes are TRBV28 and TRBJ1-1; 7 nucleotides agree with TRBD1. CDR3 length: 14 amino acids. The germline V gene encodes CDR1 MDHEN and CDR2 SYDVKM. The V and J ends lost 4 bases and 8 bases, in that order; junction bases with no gene match: 10. The CDR3, as DNA: TGTGCCAGCAGTTCCGTAGACAGGGCCCCAGAAGCTTTCTTT. This translates into CASSSVDRAPEAFF.

This chain connects TRBV30 to TRBJ2-2, with TRBD1 identical over 7 bases. V lost 4 bases to trimming and J lost 3 bases; unmatched junction nucleotides: 2. Germline V CDR1 and CDR2: GTSNPN, SVGIG (reference sequence). The CDR3 has 13 amino acids. The CDR3 protein is CAWTGQHTGELFF. As DNA, the CDR3 is TGTGCCTGGACGGGACAGCACACCGGGGAGCTGTTTTTT.

The chain joins TRBV6-6 to TRBJ2-7; D remains ambiguous. The V end lost 5 bases, the J end lost 4 bases, and 6 bases lay between the germline ends. The V gene's germline CDR1 is MNHNY and CDR2 SVGAGI (reference sequence). This CDR3 has 11 amino acids. The DNA for the CDR3 is TGTGCCAGCAGTCCTAATTACGAGCAGTACTTC. Protein sequence: CASSPNYEQYF.

The chain employs TRBV5-8 and TRBJ2-2, with TRBD1 matching 7 bases. Germline loops: CDR1 SGHTS, CDR2 YDEGEE. This CDR3 contains 14 residues. The ends lost 4 bases at V and 8 bases at J; junction bases unmatched: 8. The CDR3 DNA follows: TGTGCCAGCAGCAGCATCCGACAGGGTGGGGAGCTGTTTTTT. This gives the protein CASSSIRQGGELFF.

This sequence joins TRBV7-8 and TRBJ2-5, with 11 bases that match TRBD2. The CDR3 length is 15 residues. With 5 bases clipped from V and 2 bases from J, the junction kept 4 bases outside the gene matches. The germline CDR1 and CDR2 sequences are SGHVS and FQNEAQ. The CDR3: CASSSGTSGQETQYF. DNA for the CDR3: TGTGCCAGCAGCAGCGGGACTAGCGGACAAGAGACCCAGTACTTC.